Below, one T cell receptor beta chain is given with its context. The data derive from a study of blood T cell repertoires in COVID-19. Study details: Acute-phase and convalescent COVID-19 samples originated in the United States, Italy and Spain.

This CDR3 contains 18 residues. Trimming took 0 bases from V and 0 from J; bases not matched to a gene: 9. Germline values: CDR1 SGHDT, CDR2 YYEEEE. Clones were sequenced by immunoSEQ multiplex PCR, and TCRdb holds only the in-frame ones, with some missing. The profile shows 200,000 to 300,000 clones, around 89% of them singletons. The sequencing sample was made of peripheral blood. The receptor was isolated from a middle-aged woman with acute or convalescent COVID-19. V usage is TRBV5-6 and J usage is TRBJ1-3; TRBD1 matches 7 bases. The CDR3 DNA reads as TGTGCCAGCAGCTTGGGGGGGTGGACAGGCGGCTCTGGAAACACCATATATTTT. Amino acids: CASSLGGWTGGSGNTIYF.